This T cell receptor (beta chain) was recorded in a study of T-cell memory formation after mild COVID-19. The CDR3 has 15 residues. The sample holds a few counts of this clonotype. TCRdb independently ran MiXCR on the 5' RACE reads; one entry per CDR3 protein. This table holds roughly 150,000 distinct CDR3 sequences, almost 25% found once. The material sequenced was PBMCs or a T cell subset sorted from them (not recorded which). The rearrangement uses TRBV21-1 and TRBJ1-2; the DNA was not compared with TRBD1, the D call given in the table. TRBV21-1 is a pseudogene segment. The receptor comes from an adult woman who had mild COVID-19 (a few samples of this study predate the infection). Cell type and time point are not known. Here the CDR3 DNA reads TGTGCCAGCAGCAAATGCGGACAGGTACACCATGGCTACACCTTC. Translated, it gives CASSKCGQVHHGYTF.